These 13 T cell receptor beta chains originate from one sample sequenced in a study of OX40 agonist ivuxolimab in advanced cancers. Library method: the immunoSEQ multiplex PCR assay. Held by TCRdb, this immuneACCESS table contains in-frame sequences only and omits some clones. Under half of the omission traces to an unresolved V gene where checked; the cause of the rest is unknown. The sample table holds about 48,000 clones, of which over 75% were seen once. The ten largest clones take up roughly 54% of the sample. This material consisted of CD4+ or CD8+ T cells sorted from blood, taken in a trial of the OX40 agonist ivuxolimab. The receptors come from an adult with an advanced solid tumor such as melanoma, head and neck, liver or kidney cancer.

The genes are TRBV6-5 and TRBJ2-5; either TRBD1 or TRBD2 may fit D (5 bases each). Germline assignment: CDR1 MNHEY and CDR2 SVGAGI. V lost 6 bases to trimming and J lost 5 bases, with 13 bases between them. This CDR3 region has 13 residues. CDR3 protein: CASSRDPGETQYF. In nucleotides, the CDR3 is TGTGCCAGCAGCCGGGACCCAGGGGAGACCCAGTACTTC.

This chain joins TRBV4-1 and TRBJ2-7; tentatively, D is TRBD1 (6 bases). CDR1 MGHRA and CDR2 YSYEKL come from the germline V gene. The CDR3 has 19 residues. The germline V and J ends were trimmed by 6 bases and 0 bases, with 27 bases remaining between them. CDR3 nucleotide sequence: TGCGCCAGCAGTCTACGACTGGACAGCACAAATCCCCACTCCTACGAGCAGTACTTC. Translation: CASSLRLDSTNPHSYEQYF.

The chain uses TRBV19 and TRBJ1-4; 9 bases fit TRBD1. CDR1 LNHDA and CDR2 SQIVND come from the germline V gene (reference sequence). This CDR3 spans 14 amino acids. Trimming took 3 bases from V and 11 from J; bases not matched to a gene: 7. The CDR3 protein is CASSISGTGKKLFF. The CDR3 bases are TGTGCCAGTAGTATTTCCGGGACAGGGAAGAAACTGTTTTTT.

A single count supports this clone. The V call is TRBV11-2, the J call TRBJ1-2; a weak D match, TRBD1 (6 bases). The V end lost 3 bases, the J end lost 7 bases, and 12 bases lay between the germline ends. The germline V gene has CDR1 SGHAT and CDR2 FQNNGV. There are 13 residues in the CDR3. The CDR3 reads CASSLGQSFGYTF. The DNA for the CDR3 is TGTGCCAGCAGCTTGGGACAAAGCTTTGGCTACACCTTC.

The chain carries TRBV5-4 and TRBJ1-2; TRBD1 matches 10 bases. V lost 0 bases to trimming and J lost 6 bases; unmatched junction nucleotides: 2. The CDR3 runs to 14 residues. In germline, CDR1 is SGHNT, CDR2 YYREEE (reference sequence). Here the CDR3 reads CASSLGQGANGYTF. The CDR3 bases are TGTGCCAGCAGCTTGGGACAGGGGGCGAATGGCTACACCTTC.

The chain uses TRBV5-1 and TRBJ2-2; 9 bases line up with TRBD2. CDR1 is SGHRS and CDR2 is YFSETQ in the germline V gene. Trimming took 1 base from V and 0 from J; bases not matched to a gene: 4. The CDR3 is made up of 17 amino acids. CDR3 region: CASSLLGGGANTGELFF. The CDR3 DNA reads as TGCGCCAGCAGCTTGCTTGGCGGGGGGGCGAACACCGGGGAGCTGTTTTTT.

This chain uses TRBV5-6 with TRBJ2-5; 12 positions match TRBD2. The CDR3 covers 16 residues. The J segment lost 2 bases and the V segment lost 4 bases, leaving 6 bases of the junction unmatched. Germline V gene data show CDR1 as SGHDT and CDR2 as YYEEEE. CDR3 in amino acids: CASSLGLAGRQETQYF. The CDR3 DNA sequence: TGTGCCAGCAGCCTAGGACTAGCGGGAAGGCAAGAGACCCAGTACTTC.

The V call is TRBV28, the J call TRBJ1-1; TRBD1 matches 7 bases. Germline-derived CDR1 and CDR2 are MDHEN and SYDVKM. V trimming: 5 bases; J trimming: 10 bases; junction bases outside the gene matches: 22. The CDR3 length is 17 residues. The CDR3 loop is CASSPLEMAGGRIGAFF. CDR3 in DNA: TGTGCCAGCAGTCCCCTCGAGATGGCAGGGGGACGAATCGGAGCTTTCTTT.

This rearrangement joins TRBV7-2 to TRBJ1-3, with a tentative D call TRBD1 (6 bases). The CDR3 covers 16 residues. Germline CDR1 reads SGHTA; CDR2 reads FQGNSA. Trimming stripped 1 base from V and 0 bases from J, with 10 bases between. CDR3 in amino acids: CASSLGQVRSGNTIYF. CDR3 DNA sequence: TGTGCCAGCAGCTTAGGACAGGTCCGCTCTGGAAACACCATATATTTT.

The CDR3 sequence: CASSSGAANYGYTF. The DNA for the CDR3 is TGTGCCAGCAGCTCAGGCGCAGCGAACTATGGCTACACCTTC. V and J are TRBV11-3 and TRBJ1-2; no firm D call. CDR1 is SGHNT and CDR2 is YENEEA in the germline V gene. This CDR3 contains 14 residues. V was cut by 4 bases and J by 2 bases, with 11 bases left in between.

The chain combines TRBV15 with TRBJ2-5, with 7 bases that match TRBD1. The germline gives CDR1 LNHNV, CDR2 YYDKDF (reference sequence). This CDR3 is 13 amino acids long. J was trimmed by 4 bases and V by 2 bases; bases with no gene match: 1. CDR3 sequence: CATSRRDRETQYF. The CDR3, as DNA: TGTGCCACCAGCAGAAGGGACAGAGAGACCCAGTACTTC.

The chain recombines TRBV11-2 with TRBJ1-5, with TRBD1 matching over 8 bases. The V and J ends lost 3 bases and 5 bases, in that order; junction bases with no gene match: 3. From germline, CDR1 is SGHAT and CDR2 FQNNGV. The CDR3 has 14 residues. This CDR3 reads CASSLAQGDQPQHF. The CDR3 region has the DNA TGTGCCAGCAGCTTGGCACAGGGGGATCAGCCCCAGCATTTT.

CDR3 loop: CASSLNGQTQYF. Here the CDR3 DNA reads TGTGCCAGCAGCTTAAATGGTCAGACCCAGTACTTC. This chain uses TRBV11-1 with TRBJ2-5; D not resolved. This CDR3 has 12 residues. Germline CDR1 and CDR2: SGHAT and FQDESV (reference sequence). V was cut by 2 bases and J by 6 bases, with 7 bases left in between.